One and the same sample provided the 16 T cell receptor beta chains below, sequenced in a study of CD8+CD57+ T cells in acquired aplastic anemia. Genomic DNA, serving as template, underwent TCR beta VDJ and CDR3 profiling. TCRdb reprocessed the reads with MiXCR, giving one entry per CDR3 protein. Among about 190,000 distinct CDR3 sequences listed, nearly 50% were seen once. Sequencing involved patients with CD8+CD57+ cell expansion previously shown by flow cytometry. The source material was sorted CD4+, CD8+, or CD8+CD57+ T cells (not recorded which) from PBMCs. These receptors all come from a human donor with aplastic anemia.

The chain links TRBV6-5 to TRBJ2-2; possible D gene TRBD2, 6 bases. Deletions cut 4 bases from V and 1 base from J, with 16 bases between. Germline V gene lookup returns CDR1 MNHEY and CDR2 SVGAGI. The CDR3 length is 17 residues. The CDR3 region is CASSWDGRPWNTGELFF. CDR3 in DNA: TGTGCCAGCAGTTGGGACGGGAGACCTTGGAACACCGGGGAGCTGTTTTTT.

This clonotype was seen at least ten times. The chain combines TRBV19 with TRBJ2-5; D is undetermined. V lost 8 bases to trimming and J lost 2 bases, with 12 bases between them. Germline CDR1 and CDR2: LNHDA and SQIVND (reference sequence). There are 13 residues in the CDR3. The CDR3 DNA reads as TGTGCCAGTTCATCGGGCAGACAAGAGACCCAGTACTTC. It specifies CASSSGRQETQYF.

This clonotype was counted at least ten times. The CDR3, as DNA: TGTGCCAGCAGTGACCGCGCGACAGGGGCTGGGGCCAACGTCCTGACTTTC. This gives the protein CASSDRATGAGANVLTF. The rearrangement links TRBV6-1 to TRBJ2-6, with 8 bases lining up with TRBD1. Germline V lookup: CDR1 MNHNS, CDR2 SASEGT. The CDR3 runs to 17 residues. J lost 2 bases, V lost 3 bases, and 6 bases had no gene match.

This clonotype has ten or more counts. The V gene is TRBV11-1, the J gene TRBJ2-3; possibly TRBD1 for D (8 bases). The germline V gene has CDR1 SGHAT and CDR2 FQDESV (reference sequence). The CDR3 is made up of 16 amino acids. Deletions cut 5 bases from V and 2 bases from J, with 17 bases between. The CDR3 DNA sequence: TGTGCCAGCAGCAGAGGACAGGGACTATTCACAGATACGCAGTATTTT. This codes for CASSRGQGLFTDTQYF.

This clonotype has a handful of counts. The chain couples TRBV18 to TRBJ2-1; a possible D gene is TRBD1 (5 bases). Trimming shortened V by 3 bases and J by 8 bases, and 20 bases separated the two germline ends. Germline CDR1 is KGHSH and CDR2 is LQKENI. CDR3 length: 16 amino acids. The CDR3 sequence: CASSPRWGAERDEQFF. CDR3 sequence (DNA): TGTGCCAGCTCACCCCGATGGGGCGCGGAACGGGATGAGCAGTTCTTC.

This chain's CDR3 is CASSLVGTQLSNQPQHF. CDR3 bases: TGTGCCAGCAGCTTAGTCGGGACACAGCTTAGCAATCAGCCCCAGCATTTT. The chain carries TRBV11-2 and TRBJ1-5; tentative D call: TRBD1 (6 bases). Germline CDR1 reads SGHAT; CDR2 reads FQNNGV. This CDR3 contains 17 residues. Trimming stripped 1 base from V and 0 bases from J, with 13 bases between.

This clonotype was counted many times. The chain joins TRBV7-2 to TRBJ2-7; D call uncertain. V was cut by 1 base and J by 0 bases, with 10 bases left in between. Germline V gives CDR1 SGHTA, CDR2 FQGNSA. The CDR3 is 15 residues long. The CDR3 sequence: CASSLVALSSYEQYF. CDR3 nucleotide sequence: TGTGCCAGCAGCTTAGTCGCTTTGAGCTCCTACGAGCAGTACTTC.

This clonotype has ten or more counts. The chain joins TRBV15 to TRBJ2-1; unclear D gene. V lost 2 bases, J lost 5 bases, and 13 bases lay in between. Germline V gene data show CDR1 as LNHNV and CDR2 as YYDKDF (reference sequence). The CDR3 runs 15 residues. The DNA of the CDR3 is TGTGCCACCAGCAGACGCGCGAATTTGGACAATGAGCAGTTCTTC. This sequence encodes CATSRRANLDNEQFF.

The table lists this clonotype with many counts. The chain has TRBV20-1 and TRBJ2-1; 7 nucleotides align to TRBD2. The CDR3 covers 14 residues. Germline trimming cut 3 bases from V and 9 bases from J; bases unmatched to any gene: 11. Germline-derived CDR1 and CDR2 are DFQATT and SNEGSKA (reference sequence). The CDR3 DNA sequence: TGCAGTGCTAGGGTCGAGCGGGATTGGGGTGAGCAGTTCTTC. Translating it yields CSARVERDWGEQFF.

The CDR3 is CASTWDRNYEQYF. The CDR3 bases are TGTGCCAGCACCTGGGACAGGAACTACGAGCAGTACTTC. The gene calls are TRBV5-8 and TRBJ2-5; TRBD1 aligns across 8 bases. The J call may be incorrect, as the DNA end agrees better with TRBJ2-7. This CDR3 is built from 13 residues. CDR1 SGHTS and CDR2 YDEGEE come from the germline V gene.

This clonotype has at least ten counts. The gene calls are TRBV10-3 and TRBJ2-5; 7 bases fit TRBD1. The CDR3 has 16 amino acids. Trimming took 1 base from V and 1 from J; bases not matched to a gene: 6. Looked up from germline, CDR1 is ENHRY and CDR2 is SYGVKD. In DNA form, the CDR3 reads TGTGCCATCAGTGAGTTCGTCGGGACAGCCCAAGAGACCCAGTACTTC. Translating gives CAISEFVGTAQETQYF.

This clonotype has a single count. This chain joins TRBV20-1 and TRBJ1-4; D possibly corresponds to TRBD1 (5 bases). The V gene lost 0 bases and the J gene lost 2 bases, with 10 bases spanning the gap. CDR1 is DFQATT, CDR2 SNEGSKA, per germline (reference sequence). CDR3 size: 15 residues. The CDR3 bases are TGCAGTGCTAGAGAACAAGGGACGACTAATGAAAAACTGTTTTTT. Translating gives CSAREQGTTNEKLFF.

A word on this clonotype: One junction end disagrees with the germline gene, perhaps due to a read error. The chain links TRBV7-9 to TRBJ2-7, with D possibly TRBD2 on 5 matching bases. The CDR3 covers 15 residues. Germline V gives CDR1 SEHNR, CDR2 FQNEAQ (reference sequence). The CDR3 DNA reads TGTGCCAGCAGCCAAGATGGAGGTAGCCGCTACGAGCTGTACTTC. Protein product: CASSQDGGSRYELYF.

This chain uses TRBV2 with TRBJ2-7, with D unresolved. Germline V gene sequence: CDR1 SNHLY, CDR2 FYNNEI. The CDR3 is 11 residues long. The germline V and J ends were trimmed by 7 bases and 1 base, with 5 bases remaining between them. CDR3 DNA sequence: TGTGCCAGCACAGATTCCTACGAGCAGTACTTC. It translates to CASTDSYEQYF.

This clonotype was counted only a few times. The chain combines TRBV6-6 with TRBJ1-6; D is undetermined. The V end was cut by 0 bases, the J end by 7 bases, with 7 bases between. This CDR3 is built from 14 residues. Per germline, CDR1 MNHNY and CDR2 SVGAGI (reference sequence). This chain's CDR3 is CASSYSSGNSPLHF. The DNA for the CDR3 is TGTGCCAGCAGTTACTCATCCGGGAATTCACCCCTCCACTTT.

V gene TRBV7-9 combines with J gene TRBJ1-1; D possibly corresponds to TRBD1 (5 bases). Between the trimmed V and J ends, which lost 5 bases and 1 base, there was a span of 8 bases. The length of the CDR3 is 13 residues. The germline V gene encodes CDR1 SEHNR and CDR2 FQNEAQ (reference sequence). CDR3 protein: CASSRQRNTEAFF. The CDR3 nucleotides read TGTGCCAGCAGCAGACAGCGGAACACTGAAGCTTTCTTT.